This is a list of T cell receptor beta chains from one sample in a study of blood T cells in healthy people across ages. TCRdb reprocessed the 5' RACE reads via MiXCR and lists one record per CDR3 protein. The sample shows 600,000 to 800,000 distinct CDR3 sequences, 52% of them seen only once. Sequenced: blood. These receptors came from a woman aged 80 or over in good health. The CDR3 runs from the conserved cysteine through the conserved F or W. The D gene is left open where the match is weak. The listing skips clone size in some rows; elsewhere it reads once, few, many or a size class.

V gene: TRBV7-2
J gene: TRBJ1-1
D gene: NA
clone size: NA
CDR3 protein: CASIRTGIKGPTNTEAFF
CDR3 DNA: TGTGCCAGCATCCGTACGGGGATTAAGGGTCCGACGAACACTGAAGCTTTCTTT

V gene: TRBV20-1
J gene: TRBJ2-7
D gene: TRBD1
clone size: once
CDR3 protein: CSAARTGDPRKYF
CDR3 DNA: TGCAGTGCCGCCCGGACAGGTGACCCGAGGAAGTACTTC

V gene: TRBV7-9
J gene: TRBJ2-3
D gene: NA
clone size: many
CDR3 protein: CASSARLASTDTQYF
CDR3 DNA: TGTGCCAGCAGCGCCCGACTTGCTAGCACAGATACGCAGTATTTT

V gene: TRBV20-1
J gene: TRBJ2-1
D gene: TRBD1
clone size: many
CDR3 protein: CSARSPTGQGANEQFF
CDR3 DNA: TGCAGTGCTAGATCTCCTACGGGACAGGGGGCAAATGAGCAGTTCTTC

V gene: TRBV29-1
J gene: TRBJ2-3
D gene: NA
clone size: NA
CDR3 protein: CSLQTEADTQYF
CDR3 DNA: TGCAGCTTACAGACTGAAGCAGATACGCAGTATTTT

V gene: TRBV6-1
J gene: TRBJ2-7
D gene: NA
clone size: few
CDR3 protein: CASTQGEAYEQYF
CDR3 DNA: TGTGCCAGCACCCAAGGAGAGGCCTACGAGCAGTACTTC

V gene: TRBV28
J gene: TRBJ2-7
D gene: NA
clone size: NA
CDR3 protein: CASRSGRYEQYF
CDR3 DNA: TGTGCCAGCAGATCGGGCCGCTACGAGCAGTACTTC

V gene: TRBV27
J gene: TRBJ1-2
D gene: NA
clone size: few
CDR3 protein: CASSSFGTDRDRYGYTF
CDR3 DNA: TGTGCCAGCAGTTCATTTGGGACTGACAGAGATCGCTATGGCTACACCTTC

V gene: TRBV7-9
J gene: TRBJ1-5
D gene: NA
clone size: many
CDR3 protein: CASSDTGTNQPQHF
CDR3 DNA: TGTGCCAGCAGCGATACAGGGACCAATCAGCCCCAGCATTTT

V gene: TRBV3-1
J gene: TRBJ2-1
D gene: NA
clone size: NA
CDR3 protein: CASSQGSPNEQFF
CDR3 DNA: TGTGCCAGCAGCCAAGGGAGTCCCAATGAGCAGTTCTTC

V gene: TRBV10-3
J gene: TRBJ2-3
D gene: NA
clone size: NA
CDR3 protein: CAIKKGQTTDTQYF
CDR3 DNA: TGTGCCATCAAAAAGGGGCAGACCACAGATACGCAGTATTTT

V gene: TRBV12-3/TRBV12-4
J gene: TRBJ1-3
D gene: NA
clone size: NA
CDR3 protein: CASRLGRITGNTIYF
CDR3 DNA: TGTGCCAGCAGGCTTGGGCGGATAACTGGAAACACCATATATTTT

V gene: TRBV6-5
J gene: TRBJ2-3
D gene: NA
clone size: few
CDR3 protein: CASSYSGGSADTQYF
CDR3 DNA: TGTGCCAGCAGTTACTCCGGGGGCTCTGCAGATACGCAGTATTTT

V gene: TRBV20-1
J gene: TRBJ1-4
D gene: TRBD1
clone size: NA
CDR3 protein: CSARTGGFEKLFF
CDR3 DNA: TGCAGTGCTAGGACAGGGGGTTTTGAAAAACTGTTTTTT

V gene: TRBV12-3/TRBV12-4
J gene: TRBJ2-7
D gene: TRBD2
clone size: many
CDR3 protein: CASTKQRGGRIANEQYF
CDR3 DNA: TGTGCCAGCACTAAGCAGAGGGGCGGGAGAATAGCGAACGAGCAGTACTTC

V gene: TRBV11-1
J gene: TRBJ2-4
D gene: TRBD2
clone size: NA
CDR3 protein: CASSFRVAGNIQYF
CDR3 DNA: TGTGCCAGCAGCTTCAGGGTAGCGGGAAACATTCAGTACTTC

V gene: TRBV20-1
J gene: TRBJ2-3
D gene: TRBD2
clone size: NA
CDR3 protein: CSARLFGRQRGETDTQYF
CDR3 DNA: TGCAGTGCTAGATTGTTTGGGCGGCAGCGGGGGGAGACAGATACGCAGTATTTT

V gene: TRBV25-1
J gene: TRBJ2-6
D gene: NA
clone size: NA
CDR3 protein: CASSEYGGSGANVLTF
CDR3 DNA: TGTGCCAGCAGTGAATATGGTGGCTCTGGGGCCAACGTCCTGACTTTC

V gene: TRBV6-1
J gene: TRBJ1-2
D gene: NA
clone size: NA
CDR3 protein: CASSELWGRGGYTF
CDR3 DNA: TGTGCCAGCAGTGAACTTTGGGGGAGAGGAGGCTACACCTTC

V gene: TRBV20-1
J gene: TRBJ1-5
D gene: TRBD1
clone size: NA
CDR3 protein: CSAQRSTSGTGIQPQHF
CDR3 DNA: TGCAGTGCTCAGAGGTCCACCTCCGGGACAGGGATCCAGCCCCAGCATTTT